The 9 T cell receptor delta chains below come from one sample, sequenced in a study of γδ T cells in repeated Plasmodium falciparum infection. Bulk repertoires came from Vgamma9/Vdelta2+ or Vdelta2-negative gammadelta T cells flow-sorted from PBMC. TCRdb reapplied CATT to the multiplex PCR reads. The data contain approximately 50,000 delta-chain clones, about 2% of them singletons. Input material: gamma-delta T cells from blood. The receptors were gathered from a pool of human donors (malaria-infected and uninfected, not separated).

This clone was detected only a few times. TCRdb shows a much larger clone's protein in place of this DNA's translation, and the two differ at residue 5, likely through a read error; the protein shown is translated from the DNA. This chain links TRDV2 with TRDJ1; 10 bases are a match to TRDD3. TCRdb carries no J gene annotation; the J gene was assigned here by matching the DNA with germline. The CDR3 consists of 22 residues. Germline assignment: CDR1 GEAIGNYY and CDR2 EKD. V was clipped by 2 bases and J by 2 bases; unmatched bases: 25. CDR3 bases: TGTGCCTGTGACATGGTGGGCTCAGTGAAGACTTCACTGGGGGATTCAACCGATAAACTCATCTTT. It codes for CACDMVGSVKTSLGDSTDKLIF.

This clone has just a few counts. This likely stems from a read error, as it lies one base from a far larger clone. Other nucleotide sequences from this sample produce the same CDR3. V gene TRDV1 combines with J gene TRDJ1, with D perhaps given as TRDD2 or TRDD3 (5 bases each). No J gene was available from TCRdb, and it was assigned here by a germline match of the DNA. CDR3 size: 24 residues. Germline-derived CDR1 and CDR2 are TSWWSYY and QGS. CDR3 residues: CALGGFNCHIPSCQYLGSADKLIF. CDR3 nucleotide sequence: TGTGCTCTCGGGGGTTTTAACTGCCATATTCCTTCGTGCCAGTACTTGGGGTCGGCCGATAAACTCATCTTT.

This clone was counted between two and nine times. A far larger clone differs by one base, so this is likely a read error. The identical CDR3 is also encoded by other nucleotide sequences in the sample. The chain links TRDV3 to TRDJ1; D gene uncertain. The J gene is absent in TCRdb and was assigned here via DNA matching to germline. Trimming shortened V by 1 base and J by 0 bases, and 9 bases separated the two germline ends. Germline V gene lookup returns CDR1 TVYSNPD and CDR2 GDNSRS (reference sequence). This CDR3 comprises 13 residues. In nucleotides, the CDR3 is TGTGCCTTTAAGCTCTCCTACACCGATAAACTCATCTTT. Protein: CAFKLSYTDKLIF.

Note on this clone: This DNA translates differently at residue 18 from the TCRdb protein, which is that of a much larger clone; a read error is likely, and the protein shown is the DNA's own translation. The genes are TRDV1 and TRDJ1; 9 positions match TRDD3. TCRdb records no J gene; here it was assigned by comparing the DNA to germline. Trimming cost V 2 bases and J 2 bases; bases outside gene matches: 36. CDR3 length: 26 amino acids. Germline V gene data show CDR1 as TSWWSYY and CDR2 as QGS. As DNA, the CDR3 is TGTGCTCTTGGGGAATCACGGCCTTCCTTATCCGACTGGGGGACTCCTTTTTGCATTTTGACCGATAAACTCATCTTT. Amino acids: CALGESRPSLSDWGTPFCILTDKLIF.

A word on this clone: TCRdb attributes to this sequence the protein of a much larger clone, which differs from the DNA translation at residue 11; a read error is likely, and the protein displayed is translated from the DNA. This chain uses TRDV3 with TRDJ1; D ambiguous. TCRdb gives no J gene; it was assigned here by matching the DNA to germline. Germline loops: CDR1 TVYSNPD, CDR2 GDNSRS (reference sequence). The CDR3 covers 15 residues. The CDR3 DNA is TGTGCCTTTAGGTTCCCCGGACAGAACACCGGTAAACTCATCTTT. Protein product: CAFRFPGQNTGKLIF.

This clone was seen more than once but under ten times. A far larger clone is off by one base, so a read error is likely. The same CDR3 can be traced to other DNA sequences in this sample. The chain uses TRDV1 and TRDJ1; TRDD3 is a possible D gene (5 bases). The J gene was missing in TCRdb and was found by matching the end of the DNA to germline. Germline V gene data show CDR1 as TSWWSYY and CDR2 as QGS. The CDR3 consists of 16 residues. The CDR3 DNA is TGCGCTCTTGGGATCAAAGTACGGATGTTTACCGATAAACTCATCTTT. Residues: CALGIKVRMFTDKLIF.

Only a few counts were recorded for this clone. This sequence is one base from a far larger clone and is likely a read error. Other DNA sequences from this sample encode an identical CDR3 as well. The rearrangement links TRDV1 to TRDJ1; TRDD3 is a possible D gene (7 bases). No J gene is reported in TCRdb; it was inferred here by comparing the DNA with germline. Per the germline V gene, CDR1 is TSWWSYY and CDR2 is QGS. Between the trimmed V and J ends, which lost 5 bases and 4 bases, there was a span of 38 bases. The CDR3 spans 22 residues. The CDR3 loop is CALGPALFLGLLGTPGGDKLIF. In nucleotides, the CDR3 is TGTGCTCTTGGGCCCGCCCTCTTCCTCGGACTACTGGGGACGCCCGGGGGCGATAAACTCATCTTT.

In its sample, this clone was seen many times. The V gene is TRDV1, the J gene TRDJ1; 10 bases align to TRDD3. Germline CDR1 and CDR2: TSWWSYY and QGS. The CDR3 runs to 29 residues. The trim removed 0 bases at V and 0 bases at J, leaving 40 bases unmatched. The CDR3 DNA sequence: TGTGCTCTTGGGGAACTCCTGGTACTTCCTATTTTAGGGGGTAGGCTGGAAACTGGGGGATGGTCGTACACCGATAAACTCATCTTT. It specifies CALGELLVLPILGGRLETGGWSYTDKLIF.

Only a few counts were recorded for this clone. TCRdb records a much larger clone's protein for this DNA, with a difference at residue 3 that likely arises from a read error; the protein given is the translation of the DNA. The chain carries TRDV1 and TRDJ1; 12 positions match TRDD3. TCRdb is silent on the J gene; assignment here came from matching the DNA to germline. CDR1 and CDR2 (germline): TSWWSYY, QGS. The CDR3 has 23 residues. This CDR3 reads CAPGEGTYLYWGILIPNTDKLIF. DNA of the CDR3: TGTGCTCCTGGGGAAGGAACCTACCTCTACTGGGGGATACTAATACCGAACACCGATAAACTCATCTTT.